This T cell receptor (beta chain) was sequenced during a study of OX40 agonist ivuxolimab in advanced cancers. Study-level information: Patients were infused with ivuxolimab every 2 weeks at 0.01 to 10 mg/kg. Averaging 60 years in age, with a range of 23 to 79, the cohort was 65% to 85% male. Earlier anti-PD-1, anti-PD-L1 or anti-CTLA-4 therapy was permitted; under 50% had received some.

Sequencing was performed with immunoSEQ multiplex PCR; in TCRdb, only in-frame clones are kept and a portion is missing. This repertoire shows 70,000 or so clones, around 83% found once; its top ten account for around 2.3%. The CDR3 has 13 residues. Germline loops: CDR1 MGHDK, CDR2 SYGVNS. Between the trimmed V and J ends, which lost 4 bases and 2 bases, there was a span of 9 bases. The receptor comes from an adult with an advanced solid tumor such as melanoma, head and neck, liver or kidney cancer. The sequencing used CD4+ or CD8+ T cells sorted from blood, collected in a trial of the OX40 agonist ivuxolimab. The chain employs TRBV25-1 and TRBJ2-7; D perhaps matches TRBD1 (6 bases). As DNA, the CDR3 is TGTGCCAGCAGTGGGGGGCATACCTACGAGCAGTACTTC. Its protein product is CASSGGHTYEQYF.